This T cell receptor beta chain was sequenced during a study of T-cell reconstitution after alpha-beta-depleted transplantation in children. Study outcomes and limitations: Roughly two months post-transplant, alpha-beta T cells reportedly originated from several hundred graft clones that had expanded. Diversity and T-cell counts at one year after transplant derived mostly from new T cells.

Germline CDR1 is MNHEY and CDR2 is SVGAGI. CDR3 length: 13 residues. V lost 0 bases, J lost 6 bases, and 6 bases lay in between. This clonotype has at least ten counts. What it recognizes is unknown. It was with unique molecular identifiers that the TCRbeta library was prepared. TCRdb re-derived calls from the PCR reads in MiXCR, one entry per CDR3 protein. The sample consists of 150,000 to 200,000 distinct CDR3 sequences, roughly 6.5% of them appearing once. The TCR was taken from a girl under three years old with combined immunodeficiency, due to receive a stem cell transplant. Sample: PBMCs, taken before TCRalphabeta/CD19-depleted stem cell transplant. J is TRBJ2-1 and V is TRBV6-5; D ambiguous. CDR3 nucleotide sequence: TGTGCCAGCAGTTACTCCTCTGTCAATGAGCAGTTCTTC. It translates to CASSYSSVNEQFF.